This passage covers 20 T cell receptor beta chains from one sample sequenced in a study of cytotoxic CD8 clonotypes in ibrutinib-treated CLL (dated by TCRdb to the early 2020s). Preparation of the library involved the immunoSEQ multiplex PCR assay. TCRdb's version of the immuneACCESS table is confined to in-frame rearrangements and falls short of the full clone set. An unresolved V gene accounts for under half of the shortfall where checked; the remainder is of unknown origin. The sample table shows fewer than 400,000 clones, and over 55% are seen once. The ten largest clones represent 6% to 6.5% of the sample. The sequencing here drew on PBMCs, taken after 36 months of ibrutinib treatment. The source of these receptors is a human donor with chronic lymphocytic leukemia.

This chain connects TRBV27 to TRBJ1-5, with 8 bases aligning to TRBD1. This CDR3 region has 17 residues. Germline CDR1 is MNHEY and CDR2 is SMNVEV (reference sequence). Trimming removed 2 bases from V and 0 bases from J; junction bases left unmatched: 6. The CDR3 sequence: CASSLKQGGYSNQPQHF. CDR3 nucleotide sequence: TGTGCCAGCAGTTTAAAACAGGGGGGATATAGCAATCAGCCCCAGCATTTT.

The rearrangement uses TRBV6-1 and TRBJ2-5; D is unclear. The V end was cut by 1 base, the J end by 1 base, with 10 bases between. The CDR3 contains 15 residues. Germline lookup yields CDR1 MNHNS and CDR2 SASEGT. The CDR3 DNA is TGTGCCAGCAGTGAAGTAGGGTTGGTCCAAGAGACCCAGTACTTC. This encodes CASSEVGLVQETQYF.

The genes are TRBV18 and TRBJ2-2; TRBD1 aligns across 7 bases. The germline gives CDR1 KGHSH, CDR2 LQKENI. This CDR3 is built from 15 residues. V was clipped by 3 bases and J by 0 bases; unmatched bases: 1. CDR3 sequence: CASSPDRTNTGELFF. The DNA of the CDR3 is TGTGCCAGCTCACCGGACAGGACGAACACCGGGGAGCTGTTTTTT.

This chain links TRBV10-1 with TRBJ1-6; D might be TRBD1 (6 bases). Deletions cut 2 bases from V and 7 bases from J, with 12 bases between. The V gene's germline CDR1 is WNHNN and CDR2 SYGVQD (reference sequence). This CDR3 spans 15 amino acids. The CDR3 sequence: CASSENPRGNSPLHF. CDR3 sequence (DNA): TGCGCCAGCAGTGAGAACCCCAGGGGAAATTCACCCCTCCACTTT.

This sequence joins TRBV13 and TRBJ2-7; 9 bases fit TRBD2. The CDR3 sequence is 17 residues long. V gave up 0 bases and J gave up 2 bases; unmatched junction bases: 8. Germline V gene lookup returns CDR1 PRHDT and CDR2 FYEKMQ (reference sequence). CDR3 sequence: CASSLGHVSGSPYEQYF. CDR3 DNA: TGTGCCAGCAGCTTAGGTCACGTTAGCGGGAGCCCCTACGAGCAGTACTTC.

V and J are TRBV9 and TRBJ2-2; D is ambiguous. The CDR3 contains 15 residues. Germline CDR1 and CDR2: SGDLS and YYNGEE. Trimming removed 3 bases at V and 0 bases at J, with 9 bases between. CDR3 amino acids: CASSGHLSNTGELFF. The CDR3 DNA reads TGTGCCAGCAGCGGCCATTTGTCGAACACCGGGGAGCTGTTTTTT.

The chain carries TRBV2 and TRBJ1-3, with D possibly TRBD1 on 6 matching bases. Trimming pared 7 bases from V and 3 bases from J, leaving 7 bases between. The germline V gene has CDR1 SNHLY and CDR2 FYNNEI. This CDR3 contains 12 residues. The CDR3 here is CASTDSGNTIYF. In nucleotides, the CDR3 is TGTGCCAGCACGGACAGTGGAAACACCATATATTTT.

The rearrangement uses TRBV6-5 and TRBJ1-2; D is possibly TRBD1 (6 bases). Germline lookup yields CDR1 MNHEY and CDR2 SVGAGI. There are 16 residues in the CDR3. V lost 0 bases, J lost 3 bases, and 14 bases lay in between. The CDR3 sequence is CASSYSYRAGDYGYTF. The DNA of the CDR3 is TGTGCCAGCAGTTACTCGTACAGGGCCGGTGACTATGGCTACACCTTC.

This rearrangement joins TRBV10-3 to TRBJ1-2; the D gene is possibly TRBD1 (5 bases). Trimming stripped 0 bases from V and 2 bases from J, with 7 bases between. This CDR3 has 14 amino acids. From germline, CDR1 is ENHRY and CDR2 SYGVKD. CDR3 residues: CAISESGQNYGYTF. In DNA, the CDR3 is TGTGCCATCAGTGAGTCGGGGCAGAACTATGGCTACACCTTC.

The chain is built from TRBV7-9 and TRBJ1-2, with D possibly matching TRBD1 (5 bases). The CDR3 has 14 residues. Trimming took off 4 bases at V and 2 bases at J, with 11 bases between the two ends. Looked up from germline, CDR1 is SEHNR and CDR2 is FQNEAQ (reference sequence). CDR3 region: CASSSLRDNYGYTF. The DNA of the CDR3 is TGTGCCAGCAGCTCCTTAAGGGACAACTATGGCTACACCTTC.

This rearrangement joins TRBV5-1 to TRBJ2-1, with TRBD1 identical over 8 bases. The V gene end was trimmed by 0 bases and the J gene end by 3 bases; junction bases not matched to a gene: 2. Per the germline V gene, CDR1 is SGHRS and CDR2 is YFSETQ. This CDR3 has 15 residues. The CDR3: CASSLGTGFYNEQFF. CDR3 DNA sequence: TGCGCCAGCAGCTTGGGGACAGGGTTCTACAATGAGCAGTTCTTC.

The V call is TRBV19, the J call TRBJ2-7; D is unresolved. The CDR3 runs 15 residues. CDR1 and CDR2 (germline): LNHDA, SQIVND (reference sequence). V was cut by 8 bases and J by 4 bases, with 21 bases left in between. CDR3 sequence: CASSFYLGKGYEQYF. The DNA for the CDR3 is TGTGCCAGTTCATTCTACCTGGGGAAGGGTTACGAGCAGTACTTC.

CDR3 amino acids: CASSLIRDRQNTEAFF. CDR3 bases: TGTGCCAGCAGCTTAATCCGGGACAGGCAGAACACTGAAGCTTTCTTT. This chain links TRBV11-2 with TRBJ1-1; 8 nucleotides line up with TRBD1. Trimming cost V 2 bases and J 1 base; bases outside gene matches: 6. Per germline, CDR1 SGHAT and CDR2 FQNNGV. The CDR3 length is 16 residues.

The chain combines TRBV5-1 with TRBJ1-2; TRBD1 might be the D (5 bases). Trimming left V 4 bases short and J 4 bases short, with 17 bases between. CDR1 is SGHRS and CDR2 is YFSETQ in the germline V gene. CDR3 length: 15 amino acids. CDR3 amino acids: CASSPQGGLGYGYTF. Written as DNA, the CDR3 is TGCGCCAGCAGCCCCCAGGGAGGGTTAGGCTATGGCTACACCTTC.

V is TRBV28 and J is TRBJ2-1; TRBD2 matches at 10 bases. The trim removed 6 bases at V and 7 bases at J, leaving 9 bases unmatched. Germline V gene lookup returns CDR1 MDHEN and CDR2 SYDVKM. The CDR3 has 15 residues. The DNA for the CDR3 is TGTGCCAGCAGAACGAGCGGGAGGGCCATGAATGAGCAGTTCTTC. It encodes CASRTSGRAMNEQFF.

This sequence joins TRBV6-6 and TRBJ1-2; 9 nucleotides line up with TRBD1. V was clipped by 2 bases and J by 5 bases; unmatched bases: 6. The CDR3 consists of 15 residues. Germline V gene sequence: CDR1 MNHNY, CDR2 SVGAGI (reference sequence). CDR3 nucleotide sequence: TGTGCCAGCAGTTACGGGACAGGGAGGGCATATGGCTACACCTTC. It yields the protein CASSYGTGRAYGYTF.

J is TRBJ2-7 and V is TRBV4-1; D is unclear. Germline V gene sequence: CDR1 MGHRA, CDR2 YSYEKL. V was pared by 0 bases and J by 0 bases, with 9 bases between. CDR3 size: 15 residues. The CDR3 coding sequence is TGCGCCAGCAGCCAAGAGAGACGAAGCTCCTACGAGCAGTACTTC. It is translated as CASSQERRSSYEQYF.

The CDR3 DNA reads as TGTGCCAGTAGTATAGGGCCAGGGAATCAGCCCCAGCATTTT. It yields the protein CASSIGPGNQPQHF. This chain links TRBV19 with TRBJ1-5, with D perhaps TRBD1 (5 bases). Germline V gene sequence: CDR1 LNHDA, CDR2 SQIVND (reference sequence). V lost 1 base and J 4 bases, leaving 8 bases between the germline ends. There are 14 residues in the CDR3.

This clone has just a few counts. This chain links TRBV2 with TRBJ2-1; TRBD1 might be the D (6 bases). The CDR3 runs to 14 residues. Trimming stripped 6 bases from V and 9 bases from J, with 18 bases between. CDR1 and CDR2 (germline): SNHLY, FYNNEI. CDR3 DNA sequence: TGTGCCAGCAGAAGGACAGCCGTAGCGATTGAGCAGTTCTTC. Its translation is CASRRTAVAIEQFF.

The V call is TRBV7-6, the J call TRBJ1-1, with D perhaps matching TRBD1 (5 bases). The CDR3 loop spans 12 amino acids. The germline gives CDR1 SGHVS, CDR2 FNYEAQ. V was cut by 6 bases and J by 0 bases, with 5 bases left in between. The CDR3 DNA follows: TGTGCCAGCAGGGGGGTGAACACTGAAGCTTTCTTT. It codes for CASRGVNTEAFF.